Listed below are T cell receptor beta chains from one sample, sequenced in a study of blood T cell repertoires in COVID-19. Data came from immunoSEQ multiplex PCR; TCRdb stores just in-frame clones and leaves some out. This table holds 90,000 to 110,000 clones, roughly 84% found once. Sequenced: peripheral blood. These receptors came from a woman between 50 and 59 years old with acute or convalescent COVID-19. The CDR3 runs from the conserved cysteine through the conserved F or W. The D gene is left open where the match is weak. Size is stated for part of the rows, as once, few or many counts, or as a class when the clone is expanded.

V gene: TRBV7-9; clone size: NA; J gene: TRBJ1-2; D gene: TRBD1; CDR3 protein: CASSSGQEGYTF; CDR3 DNA: TGTGCCAGCAGCTCCGGACAGGAGGGCTACACCTTC
V gene: TRBV10-3; clone size: NA; J gene: TRBJ2-5; D gene: NA; CDR3 protein: CATRSRGMLEETQYF; CDR3 DNA: TGTGCCACGCGCAGTCGGGGTATGCTAGAAGAGACCCAGTACTTC
V gene: TRBV7-8; clone size: NA; J gene: TRBJ1-2; D gene: NA; CDR3 protein: CASSPKGYWTESYGYTF; CDR3 DNA: TGTGCCAGCAGCCCAAAGGGCTATTGGACAGAAAGCTATGGCTACACCTTC
V gene: TRBV12-3/TRBV12-4; clone size: few; J gene: TRBJ1-2; D gene: NA; CDR3 protein: CASSLARGYGYTF; CDR3 DNA: TGTGCCAGCAGTTTAGCCAGGGGTTATGGCTACACCTTC
V gene: TRBV5-1; clone size: NA; J gene: TRBJ1-2; D gene: TRBD1; CDR3 protein: CASSSGQGTNYGYTF; CDR3 DNA: TGCGCCAGCAGCTCCGGACAGGGGACTAACTATGGCTACACCTTC
V gene: TRBV18; clone size: NA; J gene: TRBJ2-1; D gene: TRBD1; CDR3 protein: CASSPRDSSGEQFF; CDR3 DNA: TGTGCCAGCTCACCAAGGGACAGCTCTGGGGAGCAGTTCTTC
V gene: TRBV19; clone size: NA; J gene: TRBJ2-2; D gene: NA; CDR3 protein: CASTRGNTGELFF; CDR3 DNA: TGTGCCAGTACCAGGGGGAACACCGGGGAGCTGTTTTTT
V gene: TRBV9; clone size: NA; J gene: TRBJ1-5; D gene: TRBD1; CDR3 protein: CASSPGQGFRPQHF; CDR3 DNA: TGTGCCAGCAGCCCGGGACAGGGGTTCCGGCCCCAGCATTTT
V gene: TRBV12-5; clone size: NA; J gene: TRBJ1-5; D gene: TRBD1; CDR3 protein: CASGSSGTGVQPQHF; CDR3 DNA: TGTGCTAGTGGTTCCTCCGGGACAGGGGTTCAGCCCCAGCATTTT
V gene: TRBV19; clone size: few; J gene: TRBJ1-3; D gene: NA; CDR3 protein: CASSPQRRGSSAGNTIYF; CDR3 DNA: TGTGCCAGTAGTCCCCAGCGGCGGGGTAGTAGTGCTGGAAACACCATATATTTT
V gene: TRBV7-8; clone size: NA; J gene: TRBJ1-2; D gene: NA; CDR3 protein: CASSLRRAPGGYTF; CDR3 DNA: TGTGCCAGCAGCTTAAGGAGGGCCCCCGGTGGCTACACCTTC
V gene: TRBV6-5; clone size: NA; J gene: TRBJ1-1; D gene: TRBD1; CDR3 protein: CASSYSGQGPYTEAFF; CDR3 DNA: TGTGCCAGCAGTTACTCGGGACAGGGGCCATACACTGAAGCTTTCTTT
V gene: TRBV19; clone size: NA; J gene: TRBJ1-5; D gene: TRBD1; CDR3 protein: CASYTGDGQPQHF; CDR3 DNA: TGTGCCAGTTATACAGGGGATGGTCAGCCCCAGCATTTT
V gene: TRBV3-1/TRBV3-2; clone size: NA; J gene: TRBJ1-2; D gene: NA; CDR3 protein: CASSRNTGNYGYTF; CDR3 DNA: TGTGCCAGCAGCCGGAATACAGGGAACTATGGCTACACCTTC
V gene: TRBV2; clone size: NA; J gene: TRBJ1-1; D gene: NA; CDR3 protein: CASSVEGNTEAFF; CDR3 DNA: TGTGCCAGCAGTGTTGAGGGGAACACTGAAGCTTTCTTT
V gene: TRBV5-1; clone size: NA; J gene: TRBJ2-2; D gene: TRBD2; CDR3 protein: CASKAGGWTGELFF; CDR3 DNA: TGCGCCAGCAAGGCGGGGGGCTGGACCGGGGAGCTGTTTTTT
V gene: TRBV5-1; clone size: NA; J gene: TRBJ1-1; D gene: TRBD1; CDR3 protein: CASSFTQGAQTEAFF; CDR3 DNA: TGCGCCAGCAGCTTTACCCAGGGGGCACAGACTGAAGCTTTCTTT
V gene: TRBV5-1; clone size: NA; J gene: TRBJ1-3; D gene: TRBD1; CDR3 protein: CASSATGASGNTIYF; CDR3 DNA: TGCGCCAGCAGCGCTACAGGGGCCTCTGGAAACACCATATATTTT
V gene: TRBV19; clone size: NA; J gene: TRBJ2-7; D gene: TRBD1; CDR3 protein: CATRRGQGAEQYF; CDR3 DNA: TGTGCCACCCGGCGAGGACAGGGAGCCGAGCAGTACTTC
V gene: TRBV6-1; clone size: NA; J gene: TRBJ2-6; D gene: NA; CDR3 protein: CASSEGSSGANVLTF; CDR3 DNA: TGTGCCAGCAGTGAAGGGAGCTCTGGGGCCAACGTCCTGACTTTC
V gene: TRBV5-1; clone size: few; J gene: TRBJ2-5; D gene: TRBD2; CDR3 protein: CASSLFASGEETQYF; CDR3 DNA: TGCGCCAGCAGCTTGTTTGCTAGCGGGGAAGAGACCCAGTACTTC
V gene: TRBV19; clone size: few; J gene: TRBJ1-2; D gene: TRBD1; CDR3 protein: CASLRDRGSYGYTF; CDR3 DNA: TGTGCCAGCCTCCGGGACAGGGGGAGCTATGGCTACACCTTC
V gene: TRBV2; clone size: NA; J gene: TRBJ1-5; D gene: NA; CDR3 protein: CASTPEGVQPQHF; CDR3 DNA: TGTGCCAGCACACCCGAGGGGGTTCAGCCCCAGCATTTT
V gene: TRBV6-4; clone size: NA; J gene: TRBJ1-1; D gene: NA; CDR3 protein: CASSEEGVNTEAFF; CDR3 DNA: TGTGCCAGCAGTGAAGAGGGGGTGAACACTGAAGCTTTCTTT
V gene: TRBV6-5; clone size: NA; J gene: TRBJ1-6; D gene: TRBD1; CDR3 protein: CASWDRENSPLHF; CDR3 DNA: TGTGCCAGCTGGGACAGGGAGAATTCACCCCTCCACTTT
V gene: TRBV9; clone size: NA; J gene: TRBJ2-6; D gene: NA; CDR3 protein: CASSVEARQSGANVLTF; CDR3 DNA: TGTGCCAGCAGCGTAGAGGCAAGACAGTCTGGGGCCAACGTCCTGACTTTC
V gene: TRBV24-1; clone size: NA; J gene: TRBJ2-7; D gene: TRBD2; CDR3 protein: CATGEIGGGSAYEQYF; CDR3 DNA: TGTGCCACCGGAGAGATTGGGGGGGGTTCAGCCTACGAGCAGTACTTC
V gene: TRBV18; clone size: NA; J gene: TRBJ1-5; D gene: NA; CDR3 protein: CASSPRQSGGNQPQHF; CDR3 DNA: TGTGCCAGCTCACCACGGCAATCAGGCGGCAATCAGCCCCAGCATTTT
V gene: TRBV12-3/TRBV12-4; clone size: NA; J gene: TRBJ2-1; D gene: NA; CDR3 protein: CASSFNNEQFF; CDR3 DNA: TGTGCCAGCAGTTTCAACAATGAGCAGTTCTTC
V gene: TRBV6-5; clone size: NA; J gene: TRBJ1-4; D gene: NA; CDR3 protein: CASRRGNEKLFF; CDR3 DNA: TGTGCCAGCCGTAGGGGGAATGAAAAACTGTTTTTT
V gene: TRBV7-8; clone size: NA; J gene: TRBJ2-1; D gene: TRBD2; CDR3 protein: CASSRGLVNEQFF; CDR3 DNA: TGTGCCAGCAGCCGCGGACTAGTCAATGAGCAGTTCTTC
V gene: TRBV5-1; clone size: NA; J gene: TRBJ2-1; D gene: TRBD2; CDR3 protein: CASSQRGGYNEQFF; CDR3 DNA: TGCGCCAGCAGCCAGCGGGGGGGATACAATGAGCAGTTCTTC
V gene: TRBV5-1; clone size: once; J gene: TRBJ2-7; D gene: NA; CDR3 protein: CASSPALLGSSYEQYF; CDR3 DNA: TGCGCCAGCAGCCCTGCCCTACTAGGGAGCTCCTACGAGCAGTACTTC
V gene: TRBV19; clone size: few; J gene: TRBJ2-2; D gene: NA; CDR3 protein: CASRKRGDTGELFF; CDR3 DNA: TGTGCCAGTAGGAAAAGGGGCGACACCGGGGAGCTGTTTTTT
V gene: TRBV19; clone size: NA; J gene: TRBJ1-6; D gene: NA; CDR3 protein: CASSIGHLYNSPLHF; CDR3 DNA: TGTGCCAGTAGTATAGGGCACCTCTATAATTCACCCCTCCACTTT
V gene: TRBV28; clone size: NA; J gene: TRBJ1-4; D gene: TRBD1; CDR3 protein: CASSTIGQGGEKLFF; CDR3 DNA: TGTGCCAGCAGTACTATAGGACAGGGAGGGGAAAAACTGTTTTTT
V gene: TRBV2; clone size: NA; J gene: TRBJ1-1; D gene: NA; CDR3 protein: CASSVTGILTEAFF; CDR3 DNA: TGTGCCAGCAGCGTAACAGGGATCCTCACTGAAGCTTTCTTT
V gene: TRBV6-5; clone size: NA; J gene: TRBJ2-2; D gene: NA; CDR3 protein: CASEGVTGELFF; CDR3 DNA: TGTGCCAGTGAGGGGGTTACCGGGGAGCTGTTTTTT
V gene: TRBV28; clone size: NA; J gene: TRBJ1-2; D gene: TRBD1; CDR3 protein: CASSLSRGQGYTF; CDR3 DNA: TGTGCCAGCAGTTTGAGTAGGGGGCAGGGCTACACCTTC
V gene: TRBV19; clone size: NA; J gene: TRBJ2-5; D gene: TRBD1; CDR3 protein: CASSSDRGETQYF; CDR3 DNA: TGTGCCAGTAGTTCGGACAGGGGGGAGACCCAGTACTTC
V gene: TRBV2; clone size: NA; J gene: TRBJ1-4; D gene: NA; CDR3 protein: CASSVVKNEKLFF; CDR3 DNA: TGTGCCAGCAGTGTAGTCAAGAATGAAAAACTGTTTTTT
V gene: TRBV5-1; clone size: NA; J gene: TRBJ1-1; D gene: NA; CDR3 protein: CASSLDPRGGAEAFF; CDR3 DNA: TGCGCCAGCAGCTTGGATCCGAGAGGAGGGGCTGAAGCTTTCTTT
V gene: TRBV12-3/TRBV12-4; clone size: NA; J gene: TRBJ2-1; D gene: NA; CDR3 protein: CASSFYVNEQFF; CDR3 DNA: TGTGCCAGCAGTTTTTATGTGAATGAGCAGTTCTTC
V gene: TRBV5-5; clone size: NA; J gene: TRBJ1-1; D gene: NA; CDR3 protein: CASSLGPGRGFAAFF; CDR3 DNA: TGTGCCAGCAGCTTGGGACCCGGGCGGGGGTTCGCAGCTTTCTTT
V gene: TRBV5-1; clone size: NA; J gene: TRBJ2-1; D gene: NA; CDR3 protein: CASSRWADGNEQFF; CDR3 DNA: TGCGCCAGCAGCCGCTGGGCCGACGGCAATGAGCAGTTCTTC
V gene: TRBV5-1; clone size: NA; J gene: TRBJ2-3; D gene: NA; CDR3 protein: CASSLASQGITDTQYF; CDR3 DNA: TGCGCCAGCAGCTTGGCCAGCCAGGGGATAACAGATACGCAGTATTTT
V gene: TRBV5-1; clone size: NA; J gene: TRBJ1-1; D gene: NA; CDR3 protein: CASTLGHGNTEAFF; CDR3 DNA: TGCGCCAGCACCCTGGGGCATGGGAACACTGAAGCTTTCTTT
V gene: TRBV10-2; clone size: NA; J gene: TRBJ2-2; D gene: TRBD1; CDR3 protein: CASGGDRGGTGELFF; CDR3 DNA: TGCGCCAGCGGGGGGGACAGGGGTGGAACCGGGGAGCTGTTTTTT
V gene: TRBV19; clone size: NA; J gene: TRBJ2-3; D gene: NA; CDR3 protein: CAIQWRRSCTDTQYF; CDR3 DNA: TGTGCCATCCAGTGGAGGAGGAGTTGCACAGATACGCAGTATTTT
V gene: TRBV5-1; clone size: NA; J gene: TRBJ2-1; D gene: TRBD2; CDR3 protein: CASSPGLDFYNEQFF; CDR3 DNA: TGCGCCAGCAGCCCCGGACTAGATTTCTACAATGAGCAGTTCTTC